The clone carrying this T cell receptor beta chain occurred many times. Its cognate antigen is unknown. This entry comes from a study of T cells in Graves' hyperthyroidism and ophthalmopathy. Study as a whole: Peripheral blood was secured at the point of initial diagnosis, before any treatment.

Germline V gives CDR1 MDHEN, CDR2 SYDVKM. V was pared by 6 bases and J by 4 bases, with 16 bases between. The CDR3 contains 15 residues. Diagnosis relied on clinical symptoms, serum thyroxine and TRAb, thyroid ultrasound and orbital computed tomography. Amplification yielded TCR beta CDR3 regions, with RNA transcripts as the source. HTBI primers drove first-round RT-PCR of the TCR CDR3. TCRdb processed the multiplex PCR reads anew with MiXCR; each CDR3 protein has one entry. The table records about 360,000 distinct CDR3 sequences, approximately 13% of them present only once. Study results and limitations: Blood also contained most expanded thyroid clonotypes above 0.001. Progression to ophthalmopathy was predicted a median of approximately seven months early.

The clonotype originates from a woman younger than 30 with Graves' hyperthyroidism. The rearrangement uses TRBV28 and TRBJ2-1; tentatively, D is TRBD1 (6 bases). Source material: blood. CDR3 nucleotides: TGTGCCAGCAGCCTGGGGGCTAGGGCATACAATGAGCAGTTCTTC. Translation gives CASSLGARAYNEQFF.